The clone carrying this T cell receptor beta chain is a singleton in its sample. The sample comes from a study of T cells in Graves' hyperthyroidism and ophthalmopathy. Germline CDR1 and CDR2: SNHLY and FYNNEI. The V end lost 1 base, the J end lost 5 bases, and 11 bases lay between the germline ends. The CDR3 covers 14 residues. Amplification yielded TCR beta CDR3 regions, with RNA transcripts as the source. Primed by the HTBI set, a first-round RT-PCR was run on the TCR CDR3. TCRdb independently ran MiXCR on the multiplex PCR reads; one entry per CDR3 protein. This table has around 490,000 distinct CDR3 sequences, 15% to 20% appearing once.

This chain links TRBV2 with TRBJ2-5, with D possibly matching TRBD2 (5 bases). The receptor was isolated from a man aged 35 to 55 with Graves' ophthalmopathy. Material for sequencing was blood. The CDR3 protein is CASSEVLDGETQYF. The DNA of the CDR3 is TGTGCCAGCAGTGAAGTACTAGATGGGGAGACCCAGTACTTC.